Listed below are T cell receptor beta chains from one sample, sequenced in a study of cytomegalovirus exposure and HLA in healthy donors. Clones were sequenced by immunoSEQ multiplex PCR, and TCRdb holds only the in-frame ones, with some missing. Here the sample spans around 100,000 clones, roughly 78% being singletons. The specimen sequenced was PBMCs. Source of these receptors: a woman aged 40-49 years in good health and CMV-seronegative. The CDR3 runs from the conserved cysteine through the conserved F or W. The D gene is left open where the match is weak. For some rows the clone size is stated as once, few or many, or as a class when expanded; others skip it.

J | D | size | length | V | CDR3 | DNA
TRBJ2-7 | NA | NA | 14 | TRBV28 | CASSEIGSRYEQYF | TGTGCCAGCAGTGAAATAGGGAGCCGGTACGAGCAGTACTTC
TRBJ2-1 | NA | once | 14 | TRBV9 | CASSVDRTQSEQFF | TGTGCCAGCAGCGTTGACCGCACACAGTCTGAGCAGTTCTTC
TRBJ2-7 | NA | NA | 15 | TRBV15 | CATSIPGDPSYEQYF | TGTGCCACCAGCATCCCAGGGGACCCATCCTACGAGCAGTACTTC
TRBJ1-1 | TRBD1 | NA | 17 | TRBV4-3 | CASSQETGDRRNTEAFF | TGCGCCAGCAGCCAAGAAACCGGGGACAGACGGAACACTGAAGCTTTCTTT
TRBJ1-1 | NA | NA | 13 | TRBV2 | CASSETGYSEAFF | TGTGCCAGCAGCGAAACAGGGTACTCTGAAGCTTTCTTT
TRBJ2-1 | NA | NA | 17 | TRBV4-3 | CASSQDGAALSYNEQFF | TGCGCCAGCAGCCAAGATGGGGCAGCGCTAAGCTACAATGAGCAGTTCTTC
TRBJ1-1 | NA | NA | 15 | TRBV19 | CASSIVGHLNTEAFF | TGTGCCAGTAGTATAGTTGGCCACCTGAACACTGAAGCTTTCTTT
TRBJ1-2 | TRBD1 | NA | 14 | TRBV15 | CATSRAQTGGDYTF | TGTGCCACCAGCAGAGCTCAAACAGGGGGCGACTACACCTTC
TRBJ2-1 | TRBD2 | NA | 15 | TRBV7-3 | CASSQVTSGNAEQFF | TGTGCCAGCAGCCAGGTGACTAGCGGGAACGCTGAGCAGTTCTTC
TRBJ2-4 | TRBD1 | few | 14 | TRBV28 | CASNLDRGSGIQYF | TGTGCCAGCAACCTGGACAGGGGCAGTGGCATTCAGTACTTC
TRBJ1-3 | TRBD1 | NA | 15 | TRBV19 | CASSIGDSSGNTIYF | TGTGCCAGTAGTATTGGGGACAGCTCTGGAAACACCATATATTTT
TRBJ1-2 | NA | NA | 16 | TRBV4-2 | CASSQGYSVINYGYTF | TGTGCCAGCAGCCAAGGGTACTCGGTAATTAACTATGGCTACACCTTC
TRBJ2-7 | TRBD2 | NA | 16 | TRBV9 | CASGDGETSGSEEQYF | TGTGCCAGCGGGGACGGGGAGACTAGCGGGAGTGAGGAGCAGTACTTC
TRBJ1-3 | TRBD1 | NA | 17 | TRBV11-2 | CASSSGTGGLSGNTIYF | TGTGCCAGCAGCTCGGGGACAGGCGGCTTGTCTGGAAACACCATATATTTT
TRBJ2-3 | NA | NA | 13 | TRBV6-5 | CASSYRSLDTQYF | TGTGCCAGCAGTTATCGAAGCCTGGATACGCAGTATTTT
TRBJ2-4 | NA | few | 13 | TRBV28 | CASSRGAKNIQYF | TGTGCCAGCAGCAGGGGTGCCAAAAACATTCAGTACTTC
TRBJ2-3 | NA | NA | 15 | TRBV10-1 | CASRRGWLATDTQYF | TGCGCCAGCAGGAGGGGCTGGCTAGCGACAGATACGCAGTATTTT
TRBJ1-2 | NA | NA | 14 | TRBV10-1 | CASSEWHRKYGYTF | TGCGCCAGCAGTGAATGGCACAGAAAGTATGGCTACACCTTC
TRBJ1-1 | NA | NA | 12 | TRBV7-9 | CASSRRDTEAFF | TGTGCCAGCTCGCGGAGAGACACTGAAGCTTTCTTT
TRBJ1-4 | NA | NA | 16 | TRBV7-2 | CASSVGSLSMEEKLFF | TGTGCCAGCAGCGTAGGGTCGCTATCTATGGAGGAAAAACTGTTTTTT
TRBJ1-3 | NA | once | 16 | TRBV7-9 | CASSLGQGSSGNTIYF | TGTGCCAGCAGCTTAGGGCAGGGCAGCTCTGGAAACACCATATATTTT
TRBJ2-7 | NA | NA | 13 | TRBV27 | CASSFGETYEQYF | TGTGCCAGCAGTTTTGGGGAGACATACGAGCAGTACTTC
TRBJ1-1 | TRBD1 | once | 15 | TRBV7-6 | CASSLGHRGDTEAFF | TGTGCCAGCAGCTTAGGGCACAGGGGAGACACTGAAGCTTTCTTT
TRBJ2-7 | NA | few | 15 | TRBV18 | CASSPNRASSYEQYF | TGTGCCAGCTCTCCAAACAGGGCGAGCTCCTACGAGCAGTACTTC
TRBJ1-3 | NA | NA | 14 | TRBV28 | CASFRGGTGNTIYF | TGTGCCAGTTTTAGGGGAGGTACGGGAAACACCATATATTTT
TRBJ1-3 | NA | NA | 17 | TRBV28 | CASSSAGTLRSGNTIYF | TGTGCCAGCAGTTCGGCAGGGACACTTAGGTCTGGAAACACCATATATTTT
TRBJ2-3 | NA | NA | 11 | TRBV7-9 | CSSSSGDTQYF | TGTTCCAGCAGCTCCGGAGATACGCAGTATTTT
TRBJ1-1 | NA | NA | 15 | TRBV4-1 | CASSQGEPRDTEAFF | TGCGCCAGCAGCCAGGGAGAGCCGAGGGACACTGAAGCTTTCTTT
TRBJ2-1 | TRBD2 | NA | 15 | TRBV7-7 | CASSLNAGGYNEQFF | TGTGCTAGCAGCTTAAATGCGGGAGGATACAATGAGCAGTTCTTC
TRBJ2-3 | NA | NA | 15 | TRBV5-1 | CASSPAEGATDTQYF | TGCGCCAGCAGCCCGGCGGAGGGGGCCACAGATACGCAGTATTTT
TRBJ1-2 | NA | NA | 15 | TRBV9 | CASSSSGGEYYGYTF | TGTGCCAGCAGCTCATCGGGGGGGGAGTACTATGGCTACACCTTC
TRBJ2-7 | TRBD1 | NA | 15 | TRBV28 | CASSGRDRYSYEQYF | TGTGCCAGCAGTGGCCGGGACAGGTATTCCTACGAGCAGTACTTC
TRBJ2-7 | TRBD1 | NA | 14 | TRBV28 | CASSTTTGPYEQYF | TGTGCCAGCAGTACTACGACAGGGCCCTACGAGCAGTACTTC
TRBJ2-5 | NA | once | 14 | TRBV5-1 | CASSFGQGQETQYF | TGCGCCAGCAGCTTCGGGCAGGGGCAAGAGACCCAGTACTTC
TRBJ2-7 | TRBD2 | once | 13 | TRBV19 | CATRLAGVDEQYF | TGTGCCACCCGACTAGCGGGAGTCGACGAGCAGTACTTC
TRBJ2-1 | NA | NA | 14 | TRBV28 | CASSPETVYNEQFF | TGTGCCAGCAGTCCTGAGACAGTGTACAATGAGCAGTTCTTC
TRBJ1-2 | TRBD1 | NA | 18 | TRBV18 | CASSPLSGQGKENYGYTF | TGTGCCAGCTCACCACTTTCTGGACAGGGGAAAGAGAACTATGGCTACACCTTC
TRBJ1-1 | NA | NA | 15 | TRBV4-1 | CASSLKRSANTEAFF | TGCGCCAGCAGCCTTAAGCGATCCGCTAACACTGAAGCTTTCTTT
TRBJ2-5 | NA | NA | 11 | TRBV7-2 | CASSFRETQYF | TGTGCCAGCAGCTTCCGGGAGACCCAGTACTTC
TRBJ1-3 | TRBD1 | NA | 16 | TRBV18 | CASSPTTGNSGNTIYF | TGTGCCAGCTCACCAACGACAGGGAACTCTGGAAACACCATATATTTT
TRBJ2-7 | NA | NA | 13 | TRBV6-5 | CASSRGSSYEQYF | TGTGCCAGCAGTCGGGGAAGCTCCTACGAGCAGTACTTC
TRBJ2-1 | NA | NA | 12 | TRBV19 | CASSIRPGVQFF | TGTGCCAGTAGTATTAGGCCAGGGGTTCAGTTCTTC
TRBJ2-1 | NA | NA | 14 | TRBV29-1 | CSVAGTSNNNEQFF | TGCAGCGTTGCCGGGACTTCAAACAACAATGAGCAGTTCTTC